This TCR beta chain was retrieved from a study of blood T cell repertoires in COVID-19. The assay was immunoSEQ multiplex PCR, and TCRdb's table has in-frame clones only and misses some. The sample lists 150,000 to 200,000 clones, around four fifths seen once, with about 6.5% in the top ten. The CDR3 loop spans 14 amino acids. Germline loops: CDR1 MNHEY, CDR2 SMNVEV (reference sequence). Trimming left V 2 bases short and J 2 bases short, with 8 bases between. The clonotype comes from an older man with active or convalescent COVID-19. The sample taken for sequencing was peripheral blood. The chain employs TRBV27 and TRBJ2-3; D is possibly TRBD1 (5 bases). CDR3 region: CASSLDRDTDTQYF. The CDR3 DNA is TGTGCCAGCAGTTTAGACAGAGACACAGATACGCAGTATTTT.